These 12 T cell receptor beta chains originate from one sample sequenced in a study of CD8+ T cells in alopecia areata. Reverse transcription of extracted RNA yielded cDNA, which provided the sequencing template. The repertoire was sequenced with immunoSEQ multiplex PCR; TCRdb's copy has only in-frame clones and lacks some. The data list 90,000 to 130,000 clones, none observed once; roughly a fifth falls to the top ten. The material sequenced was lesional skin. The receptors here all came from a C3H/HeJ mouse with alopecia areata. MHC haplotype of the strain: H2-k.

This clone was found a few times. The gene names given are mouse names. The read gets to within 4 residues of the CDR3 end, and the germline J gene fills in the rest. This chain links TRBV1 with TRBJ2-4; D is unresolved. Looked up from germline, CDR1 is NSQYPW and CDR2 is LRSPGD (reference sequence). The length of the CDR3 is 13 residues. CDR3 sequence: CTCSANKKNTLYF. The part of the CDR3 DNA that was read is TGCACCTGCAGTGCGAACAAAAAAAAC.

As concerns this clone: These gene names are mouse names. CDR3 DNA (partial): TGTGCCAGCAGTGATCCCCGGACTGGGGGGAACCAAGAC. This codes for CASSDPRTGGNQD. The CDR3 in full is CASSDPRTGGNQDTQYF. The chain is built from TRBV13-1 and TRBJ2-5; 11 bases are shared with TRBD2. The read ends 4 residues shy of where the CDR3 ends; the end is completed using the germline J gene. Germline V gene sequence: CDR1 NSHNY, CDR2 SYGAGN. Losses at the gene ends were 1 base for V and 0 bases for J; bases not matched to a gene: 4. The CDR3 runs 17 residues.

This clone was detected ten times or more. The gene names given are mouse names. The read gets to within 4 residues of the CDR3 end, and the germline J gene fills in the rest. In the same sample, other DNA sequences code for this CDR3. The rearrangement joins TRBV19 to TRBJ2-1; 7 bases are shared with TRBD2. Per germline, CDR1 FNHDT and CDR2 SITEND (reference sequence). J was trimmed by 0 bases and V by 4 bases; bases with no gene match: 4. The CDR3 runs 15 residues. CDR3 loop: CASSPRLGNYAEQFF. CDR3 bases read: TGTGCCAGCAGTCCTCGACTGGGTAACTATGCT.

Details on this clone: Gene labels here are mouse ones. The CDR3 extends 4 residues past the end of the read, so its final part is completed from the germline J gene. The gene calls are TRBV13-1 and TRBJ2-2; 10 bases line up with TRBD2. With V trimmed by 1 base and J by 3 bases, 3 bases remained unmatched. Looked up from germline, CDR1 is NSHNY and CDR2 is SYGAGN. CDR3 length: 16 amino acids. CDR3 residues: CASSDLGGLDTGQLYF. CDR3 DNA (partial): TGTGCCAGCAGTGATCTGGGGGGGCTGGACACCGGG.

With regard to this clone: Gene names and germline refer to mouse. The observed sequence ends 4 residues before the CDR3 terminus, with the missing tail filled in from the germline J gene. The rearrangement uses TRBV12-2 and TRBJ2-5, with TRBD1 identical over 11 bases. The CDR3 loop spans 14 amino acids. Germline CDR1 SGHLS, CDR2 HYDKME. The CDR3 is CASSTGQGADTQYF. CDR3 DNA, as far as it was read: TGTGCCAGCTCTACCGGACAGGGGGCGGAC.

For this clone: Mouse germline and gene names are used. Coverage ceases 4 residues before the CDR3 finishes, and the germline J gene fills in the end. The chain has TRBV1 and TRBJ2-3, with TRBD2 as a possible D gene (6 bases). The germline V gene encodes CDR1 NSQYPW and CDR2 LRSPGD (reference sequence). The length of the CDR3 is 15 residues. V was shortened by 5 bases and J by 2 bases, with 14 bases between the two germline ends. The DNA read from the CDR3 is TGCACCTGCAGTCCTGGGGTGGGGTTTGCAGAA. As protein: CTCSPGVGFAE. The whole CDR3 reads CTCSPGVGFAETLYF.

This clone was seen only a few times. Gene and germline names: mouse. The missing CDR3 end, 4 residues past where the read stops, is filled in from the germline J gene. The J gene is TRBJ1-4, the V gene TRBV13-3; possible D gene TRBD1, 6 bases. CDR1 is NNHDY and CDR2 is SYVADS in the germline V gene. The ends were cut back, 7 bases at V and 0 bases at J, with 7 bases in the middle. The CDR3 totals 13 residues. CDR3 protein: CASSGVSNERLFF. Partial CDR3 DNA: TGTGCCAGCTCAGGGGTTTCCAACGAA.

Concerning this clone itself: Gene names and germline match the mouse. The sequence runs out 4 residues before the end of the CDR3; the remainder is reconstructed from the germline J gene. V is TRBV19 and J is TRBJ2-1; no reliable D call. In germline, CDR1 is FNHDT, CDR2 SITEND (reference sequence). This CDR3 spans 14 amino acids. V was clipped by 0 bases and J by 1 base, with 5 bases between them. CDR3 protein: CASSIDTNYAEQFF. CDR3 DNA, as far as it was read: TGTGCCAGCAGTATAGACACCAACTATGCT.

The sample holds a few counts of this clone. The gene names here belong to mouse. The DNA ends 4 residues before the CDR3 does, and the rest of the CDR3 is filled in from the germline J gene. The V and J genes are TRBV19 and TRBJ2-5; D is uncertain. The germline gives CDR1 FNHDT, CDR2 SITEND (reference sequence). Trimming left V 3 bases short and J 0 bases short, with 8 bases between. The CDR3 totals 14 residues. The CDR3 bases that were read are TGTGCCAGCAGTAAACAAAATAACCAAGAC. This translates into CASSKQNNQD. The CDR3 as a whole reads CASSKQNNQDTQYF.

This clone was found a few times. Here the gene names and germline are mouse. The read gets to within 4 residues of the CDR3 end, and the germline J gene fills in the rest. This chain connects TRBV17 to TRBJ2-7; 9 bases line up with TRBD1. Germline V CDR1 and CDR2: MNHDT, YYDKIL. V was pared by 5 bases and J by 0 bases, with 2 bases of the junction left unmatched. The CDR3 covers 14 residues. The part of the CDR3 DNA that was read is TGTGCTAGCAGTGACAGGGGGAGCTCCTAT. Its translation: CASSDRGSSY. The complete CDR3 protein is CASSDRGSSYEQYF.

As for this clone: Genes and germline come from the mouse. The read ends 4 residues before the CDR3 terminus; that terminus is restored from the germline J gene. The V and J genes are TRBV1 and TRBJ2-7, with 9 bases fitting TRBD2. Germline V gene lookup returns CDR1 NSQYPW and CDR2 LRSPGD (reference sequence). The CDR3 length is 14 residues. The DNA read from the CDR3 is TGCACCTGCAGTGCTCTGGGGGGGGCATAT. Its protein product is CTCSALGGAY. Given in full, the CDR3 is CTCSALGGAYEQYF.

This clone has more than one count but fewer than ten. The listed genes are named as in mouse. The sequence runs out 4 residues before the end of the CDR3; the remainder is reconstructed from the germline J gene. J is TRBJ1-1 and V is TRBV13-3, with D perhaps matching TRBD1 (6 bases). CDR1 and CDR2 (germline): NNHDY, SYVADS. This CDR3 region has 14 residues. The chain's CDR3 is CASSDARDKPEVFF. The CDR3 bases that were read are TGTGCCAGCAGTGATGCCCGGGACAAGCCA.